Sequencing of this TCR beta chain was carried out in a study of T cells in women clearing cervical HPV infection (dated by TCRdb to between 2018 and 2020). About the study as a whole: The cases were 20 to 25 women with histologically confirmed HPV16-related CIN3 or worse, and 2 of these cases were invasive cancers. The controls were 25 women whose single incident HPV16 infection cleared within 12 months with no development of precancer or cancer. Blood from cases was drawn at the visit where the lesion was first identified, while blood from controls was drawn once the infection was no longer detected. For cases, the median interval between lesion detection and blood sampling was more than 130 days, with an interquartile range of 90 to 200 days. HLA typing was available for only a few women, so HLA type could not be excluded as a confounder. Nested within Costa Rica's Guanacaste HPV Natural History Study, an exploratory proof-of-principle case-control study compared TCR repertoires across cervical HPV16 outcomes. Cases and controls were matched on age within five years and on year of sample collection. A median age of around 30 years was observed in cases versus less than 40 in controls, and no significant differences in baseline characteristics were found. The parent cohort enrolled roughly 10,000 women aged 18 or older in Guanacaste, Costa Rica, during about 1992 to 1995 and followed them for less than 8 years. Quality controls consisted of five blinded duplicates per group, for a total of around 60 samples made up of approximately 50 participants and about ten replicates. The investigation overall reported the following: Cases had lower TRBV6-7 relative abundance than controls (0.11% versus 0.16%; Bonferroni P = 0.0008). Because the number of T cells in each sample was unknown, differences in richness could reflect differing T-cell content rather than repertoire biology. Cases were distinguished from controls with an estimated AUC of approximately 0.83 by random forest classifiers combining richness and V gene abundances. TCR repertoire richness was significantly higher in CIN3+ cases than in controls across sequencing depths, while evenness did not differ. The cross-sectional design could not show whether the associations came before the infection or were a result of it, and neither effector/memory subsets nor HPV-specific T cells were isolated.

Every participant had a single incident cervical HPV16 infection, and prevalent HPV16 infections were excluded. Cervical HPV DNA was detected by MY09/MY11 PCR and genotyped by dot-blot hybridization. About 14 mL of heparinized blood were centrifuged, and the buffy coat was aliquoted, frozen at -30°C, then stored at -80°C. Genomic DNA was extracted from buffy coat specimens using QIAGEN kits. Spanning cysteine to phenylalanine, the CDR3 consists of 13 amino acids. Sequencing covers 30 bases of the CDR3, shown here with the frame starting at base 1. In the germline V gene (reference sequence), CDR1 corresponds to SGHNT and CDR2 to YYREEE. Using the immunoSEQ assay, multiplex PCR amplified TCR beta CDR3 regions from an average of roughly 1,200 ng of genomic DNA per sample. Primer bias was corrected in the assay by using a complete synthetic TCR repertoire to establish an amplification baseline. The amplicons were sequenced on the Illumina platform. The original methods were these. Sequences were error-corrected by clustering with frequency ratios and a modified nearest-neighbor algorithm and were then analyzed in the immunoSEQ Analyzer with IMGT gene definitions. At each rarefaction depth, TCR richness and evenness were averaged over 20 rarefaction repeats, and samples with fewer sequences than the depth were excluded. Wilcoxon rank sum tests with FDR correction were used to compare V, D and J gene relative abundances between the groups. For the blinded duplicates, the intraclass correlation was roughly 96% for TCR richness and averaged around 81% across roughly 65 gene segments. Sourced from immuneACCESS, this table was stored by TCRdb with only in-frame sequences that have V and J called. A share of the clones is absent; for the studies checked, an unresolved V gene accounts for under half, and the remainder has no known explanation. That table gives V, J and clone size, and the DNA gave D and trimming. The sample's records list 25,000 to 35,000 clones. The ten largest clones represent 5% to 7.5% of the sample.

Regarding this clone: Its antigen is unknown. The read ends 3 residues early relative to the CDR3; the germline J gene fills the gap.

The V and J genes are TRBV5-4 and TRBJ1-2, with 7 central nucleotides matching TRBD1. Sequences were obtained from blood buffy coat. The receptor comes from a woman between 18 and 75 years old with a cervical HPV16 infection that either progressed to CIN3+ or cleared (not recorded which). Partial CDR3 DNA: TGTGCCAGCAGCTTCGACAGGGAGGACGGC. Its product reads: CASSFDREDG. The whole CDR3 protein reads CASSFDREDGYTF.